This TCR beta chain was recovered during a study of cytomegalovirus exposure and HLA in healthy donors. At the level of the study: The approximately 710 first-cohort repertoires and the 95 to 150 validation repertoires shared the same platform, a later analysis reported. Study-wide results and caveats: Despite most TCR sequences being rare, some public TCRs occurred in many donors. It was confirmed in vitro that a few of the CMV-associated chains were specific for CMV antigens. The study recorded 150 to 200 TCR beta chains that were cytomegalovirus-associated.

This clone was observed a handful of times. The antigen remains undetermined. Sequencing was performed with immunoSEQ multiplex PCR; in TCRdb, only in-frame clones are kept and a portion is missing. The profile shows 250,000 or so clones, less than 90% of them singletons. Germline V CDR1 and CDR2: SGDLS, YYNGEE. The CDR3 runs to 15 residues. Deletions cut 3 bases from V and 6 bases from J, with 15 bases between. The source material was PBMCs. This rearrangement joins TRBV9 to TRBJ1-4; the D gene is possibly TRBD1 (6 bases). The sequence was obtained from a man younger than 30 in good health and CMV-seropositive. CDR3 residues: CASSGGKGVDEKLFF. The CDR3, as DNA: TGTGCCAGCAGCGGAGGGAAGGGGGTGGATGAAAAACTGTTTTTT.